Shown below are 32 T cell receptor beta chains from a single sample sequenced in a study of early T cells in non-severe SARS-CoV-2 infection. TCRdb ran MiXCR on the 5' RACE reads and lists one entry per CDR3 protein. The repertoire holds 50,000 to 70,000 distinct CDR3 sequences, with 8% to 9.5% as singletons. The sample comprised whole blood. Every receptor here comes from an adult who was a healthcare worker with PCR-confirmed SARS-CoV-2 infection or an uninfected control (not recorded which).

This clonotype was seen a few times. The DNA of the CDR3 is TGTGCCTGCCGGGACAGATACACCGGGGAGCTGTTTTTT. It specifies CACRDRYTGELFF. The gene calls are TRBV30 and TRBJ2-2; 7 positions match TRBD1. The CDR3 has 13 amino acids. The V segment lost 6 bases and the J segment 3 bases; nucleotides outside the gene matches: 4. Germline assignment: CDR1 GTSNPN and CDR2 SVGIG (reference sequence).

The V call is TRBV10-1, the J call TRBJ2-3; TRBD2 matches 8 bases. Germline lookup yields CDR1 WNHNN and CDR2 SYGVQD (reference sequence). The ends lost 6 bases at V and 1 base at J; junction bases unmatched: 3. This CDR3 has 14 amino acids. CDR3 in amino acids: CASSPGLGTDTQYF. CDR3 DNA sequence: TGCGCCAGCAGCCCGGGACTAGGCACAGATACGCAGTATTTT.

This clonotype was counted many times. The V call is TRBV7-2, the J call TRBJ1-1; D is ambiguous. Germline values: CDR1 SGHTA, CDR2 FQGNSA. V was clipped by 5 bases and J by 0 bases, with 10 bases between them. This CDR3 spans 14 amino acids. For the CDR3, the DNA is TGTGCCAGCAGCCCATTTCAAATGAACACTGAAGCTTTCTTT. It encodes CASSPFQMNTEAFF.

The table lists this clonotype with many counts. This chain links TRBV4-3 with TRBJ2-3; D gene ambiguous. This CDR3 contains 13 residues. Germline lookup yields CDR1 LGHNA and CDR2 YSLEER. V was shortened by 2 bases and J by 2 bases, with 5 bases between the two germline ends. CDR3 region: CASSQSVTDTQYF. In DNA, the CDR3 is TGCGCCAGCAGCCAATCCGTCACAGATACGCAGTATTTT.

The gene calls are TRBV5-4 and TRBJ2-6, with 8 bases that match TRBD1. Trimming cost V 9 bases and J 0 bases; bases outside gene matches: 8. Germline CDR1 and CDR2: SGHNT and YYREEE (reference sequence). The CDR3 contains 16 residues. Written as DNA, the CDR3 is TGTGCCATACCGGGACAGGCGATCTCTGGGGCCAACGTCCTGACTTTC. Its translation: CAIPGQAISGANVLTF.

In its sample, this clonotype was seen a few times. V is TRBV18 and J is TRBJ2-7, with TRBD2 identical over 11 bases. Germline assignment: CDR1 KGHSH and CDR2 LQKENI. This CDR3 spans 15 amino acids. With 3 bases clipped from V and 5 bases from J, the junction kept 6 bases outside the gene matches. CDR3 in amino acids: CASSPTSGSIHEQYF. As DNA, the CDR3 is TGTGCCAGCTCACCCACTAGCGGGAGTATCCACGAGCAGTACTTC.

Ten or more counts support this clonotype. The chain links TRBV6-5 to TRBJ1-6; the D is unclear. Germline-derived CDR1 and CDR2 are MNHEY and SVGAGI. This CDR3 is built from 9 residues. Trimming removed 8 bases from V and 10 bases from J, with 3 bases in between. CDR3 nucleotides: TGTGCCAGCGGGTCACCCCTCCACTTT. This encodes CASGSPLHF.

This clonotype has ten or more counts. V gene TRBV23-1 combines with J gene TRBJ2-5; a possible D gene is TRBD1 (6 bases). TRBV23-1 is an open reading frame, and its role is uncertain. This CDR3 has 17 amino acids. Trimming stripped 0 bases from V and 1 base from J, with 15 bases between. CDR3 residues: CASSQSYRVGGQETQYF. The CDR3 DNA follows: TGCGCCAGCAGTCAATCTTACCGGGTAGGGGGCCAAGAGACCCAGTACTTC.

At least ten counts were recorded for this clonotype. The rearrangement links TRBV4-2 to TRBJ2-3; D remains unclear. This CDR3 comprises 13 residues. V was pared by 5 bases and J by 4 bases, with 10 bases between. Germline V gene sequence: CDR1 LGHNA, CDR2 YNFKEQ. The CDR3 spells CASSSSTSDTQYF. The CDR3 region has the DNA TGTGCCAGCAGCTCGTCAACATCAGATACGCAGTATTTT.

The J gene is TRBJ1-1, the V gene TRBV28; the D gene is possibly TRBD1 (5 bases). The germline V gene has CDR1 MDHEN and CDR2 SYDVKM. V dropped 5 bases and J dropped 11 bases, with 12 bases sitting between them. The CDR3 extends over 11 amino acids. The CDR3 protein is CASSLRQRAFF. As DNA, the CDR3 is TGTGCCAGCAGTCTTCGACAGCGCGCTTTCTTT.

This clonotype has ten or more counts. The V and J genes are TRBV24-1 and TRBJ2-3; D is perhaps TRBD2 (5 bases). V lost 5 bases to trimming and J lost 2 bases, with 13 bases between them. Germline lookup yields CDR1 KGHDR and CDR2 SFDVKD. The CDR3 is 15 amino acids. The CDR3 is CATSAEEDFTDTQYF. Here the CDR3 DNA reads TGTGCCACCAGTGCCGAAGAGGACTTCACAGATACGCAGTATTTT.

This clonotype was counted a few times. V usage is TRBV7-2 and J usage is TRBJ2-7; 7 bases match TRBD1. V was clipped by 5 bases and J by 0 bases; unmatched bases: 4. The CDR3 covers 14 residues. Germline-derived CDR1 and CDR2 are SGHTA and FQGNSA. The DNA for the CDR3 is TGTGCCAGCAGCCTGGACAGGATCTCCTACGAGCAGTACTTC. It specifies CASSLDRISYEQYF. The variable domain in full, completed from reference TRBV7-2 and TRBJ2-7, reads GAGVSQSPSNKVTEKGKDVELRCDPISGHTALYWYRQSLGQGLEFLIYFQGNSAPDKSGLPSDRFSAERTGGSVSTLTIQRTQQEDSAVYLCASSLDRISYEQYFGPGTRLTVT.

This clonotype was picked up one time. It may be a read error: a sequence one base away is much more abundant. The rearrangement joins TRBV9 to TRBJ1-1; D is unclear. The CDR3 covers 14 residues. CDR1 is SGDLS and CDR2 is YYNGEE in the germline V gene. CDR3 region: CASSVGHLNTVAFF. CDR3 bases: TGTGCCAGCAGCGTAGGACACTTGAACACTGTAGCTTTCTTT.

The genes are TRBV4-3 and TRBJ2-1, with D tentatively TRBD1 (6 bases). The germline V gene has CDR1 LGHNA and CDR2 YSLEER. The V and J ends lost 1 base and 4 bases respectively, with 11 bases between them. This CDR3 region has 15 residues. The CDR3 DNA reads TGCGCCAGCAGCCAAGGGGGCAGGGGTTACAATGAGCAGTTCTTC. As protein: CASSQGGRGYNEQFF.

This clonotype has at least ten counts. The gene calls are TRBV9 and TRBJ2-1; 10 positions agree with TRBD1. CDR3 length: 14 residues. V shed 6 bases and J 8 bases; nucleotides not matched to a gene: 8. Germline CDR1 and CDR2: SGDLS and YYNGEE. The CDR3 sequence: CASTFSGTGDEQFF. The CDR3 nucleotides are TGTGCCAGCACCTTTTCCGGGACAGGGGATGAGCAGTTCTTC.

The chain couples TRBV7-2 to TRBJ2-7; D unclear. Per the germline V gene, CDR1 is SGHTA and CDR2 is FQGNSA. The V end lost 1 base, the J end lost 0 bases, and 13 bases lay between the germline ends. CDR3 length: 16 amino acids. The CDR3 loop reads CASSLEALRSSYEQYF. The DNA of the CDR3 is TGTGCCAGCAGCTTAGAAGCCCTTCGCAGCTCCTACGAGCAGTACTTC. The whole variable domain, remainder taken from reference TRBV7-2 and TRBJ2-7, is GAGVSQSPSNKVTEKGKDVELRCDPISGHTALYWYRQSLGQGLEFLIYFQGNSAPDKSGLPSDRFSAERTGGSVSTLTIQRTQQEDSAVYLCASSLEALRSSYEQYFGPGTRLTVT.

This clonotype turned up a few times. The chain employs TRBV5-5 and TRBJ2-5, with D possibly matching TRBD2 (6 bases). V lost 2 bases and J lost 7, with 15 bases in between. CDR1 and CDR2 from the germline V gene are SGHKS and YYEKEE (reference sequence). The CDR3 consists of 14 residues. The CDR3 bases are TGTGCCAGCAGCTTCGGGGACTCCGCCGGGACCCAGTACTTC. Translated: CASSFGDSAGTQYF.

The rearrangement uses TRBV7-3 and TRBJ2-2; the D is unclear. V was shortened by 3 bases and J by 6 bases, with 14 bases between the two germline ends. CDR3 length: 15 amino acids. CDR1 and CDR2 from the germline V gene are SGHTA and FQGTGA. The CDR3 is CASSFGSTGPGELFF. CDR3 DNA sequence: TGTGCCAGCAGCTTCGGTTCAACCGGGCCCGGGGAGCTGTTTTTT.

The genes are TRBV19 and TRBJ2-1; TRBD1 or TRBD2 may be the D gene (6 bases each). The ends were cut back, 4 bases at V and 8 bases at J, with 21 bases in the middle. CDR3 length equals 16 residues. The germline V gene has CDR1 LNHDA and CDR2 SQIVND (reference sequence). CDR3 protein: CASSSTGGIYVDEQFF. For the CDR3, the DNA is TGTGCCAGTAGTAGTACCGGGGGCATCTATGTCGATGAGCAGTTCTTC.

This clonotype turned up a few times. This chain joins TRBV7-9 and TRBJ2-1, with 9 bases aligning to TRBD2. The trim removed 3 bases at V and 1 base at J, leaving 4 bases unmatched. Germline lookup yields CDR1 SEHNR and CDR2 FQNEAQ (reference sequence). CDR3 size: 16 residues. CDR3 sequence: CASSFSGSLSYNEQFF. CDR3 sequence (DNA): TGTGCCAGCAGCTTTAGCGGGAGTCTGTCCTACAATGAGCAGTTCTTC. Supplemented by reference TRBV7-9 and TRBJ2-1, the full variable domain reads DTGVSQNPRHKITKRGQNVTFRCDPISEHNRLYWYRQTLGQGPEFLTYFQNEAQLEKSRLLSDRFSAERPKGSFSTLEIQRTEQGDSAMYLCASSFSGSLSYNEQFFGPGTRLTVL.

The CDR3 loop is CASTPGRGYNEQFF. The CDR3 region has the DNA TGTGCCAGCACTCCGGGCCGGGGCTACAATGAGCAGTTCTTC. This chain connects TRBV6-6 to TRBJ2-1; D may be TRBD2 (5 bases). V was trimmed by 7 bases and J by 3 bases, leaving 13 bases between them. The CDR3 runs to 14 residues. The V gene's germline CDR1 is MNHNY and CDR2 SVGAGI (reference sequence).

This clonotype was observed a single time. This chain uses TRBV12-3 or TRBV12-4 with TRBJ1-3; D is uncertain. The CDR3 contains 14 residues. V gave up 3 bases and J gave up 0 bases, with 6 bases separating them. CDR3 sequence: CASSLLNSGNTIYF. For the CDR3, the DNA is TGTGCCAGCAGTTTGCTGAACTCTGGAAACACCATATATTTT.

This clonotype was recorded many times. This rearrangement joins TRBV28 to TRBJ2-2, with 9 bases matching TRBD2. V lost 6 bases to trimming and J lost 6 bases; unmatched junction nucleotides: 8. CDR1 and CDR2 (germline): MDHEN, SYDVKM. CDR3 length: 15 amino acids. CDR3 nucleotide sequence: TGTGCCAGCAGCCCCGCGGGGGGGGCGGCCGGGGAGCTGTTTTTT. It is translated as CASSPAGGAAGELFF.

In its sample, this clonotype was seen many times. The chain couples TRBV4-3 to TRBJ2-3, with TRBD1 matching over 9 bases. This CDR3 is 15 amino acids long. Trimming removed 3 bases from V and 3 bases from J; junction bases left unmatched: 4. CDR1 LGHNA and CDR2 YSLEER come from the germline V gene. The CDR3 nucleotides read TGCGCCAGCAGCCAGGGACAGGGTCGGACAGATACGCAGTATTTT. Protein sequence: CASSQGQGRTDTQYF.

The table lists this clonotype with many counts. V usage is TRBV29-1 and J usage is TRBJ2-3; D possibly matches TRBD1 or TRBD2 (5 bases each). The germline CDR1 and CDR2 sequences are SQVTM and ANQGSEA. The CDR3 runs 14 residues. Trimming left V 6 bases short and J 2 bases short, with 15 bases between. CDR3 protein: CSVSLGGNTDTQYF. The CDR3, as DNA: TGCAGCGTCTCCCTTGGGGGAAACACAGATACGCAGTATTTT.

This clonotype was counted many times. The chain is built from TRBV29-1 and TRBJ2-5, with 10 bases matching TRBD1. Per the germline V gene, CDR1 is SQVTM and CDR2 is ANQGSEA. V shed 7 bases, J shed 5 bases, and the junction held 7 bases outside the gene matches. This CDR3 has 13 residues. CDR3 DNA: TGCAGCGCCCCGGGACAGGGGATGGAGACCCAGTACTTC. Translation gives CSAPGQGMETQYF.

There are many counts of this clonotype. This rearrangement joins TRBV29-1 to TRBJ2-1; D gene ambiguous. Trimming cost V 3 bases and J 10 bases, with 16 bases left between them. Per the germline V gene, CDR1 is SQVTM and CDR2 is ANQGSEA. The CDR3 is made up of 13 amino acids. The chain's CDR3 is CSVESVSRREQFF. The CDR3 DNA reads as TGCAGCGTTGAGAGCGTCTCCCGCCGCGAGCAGTTCTTC.

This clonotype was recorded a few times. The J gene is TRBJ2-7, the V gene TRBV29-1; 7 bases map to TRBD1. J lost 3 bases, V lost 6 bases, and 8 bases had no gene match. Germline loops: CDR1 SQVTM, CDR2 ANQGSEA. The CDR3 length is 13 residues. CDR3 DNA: TGCAGCGTCGGACGTCGACAGGGCTACGAGCAGTACTTC. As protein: CSVGRRQGYEQYF.

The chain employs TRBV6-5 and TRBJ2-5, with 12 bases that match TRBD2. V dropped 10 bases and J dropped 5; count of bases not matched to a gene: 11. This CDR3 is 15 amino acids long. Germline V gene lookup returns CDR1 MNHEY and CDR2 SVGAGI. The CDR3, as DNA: TGTGCCACCCGTTCCTTGACTAGCGGGAGTGAGACCCAGTACTTC. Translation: CATRSLTSGSETQYF.

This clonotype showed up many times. The DNA for the CDR3 is TGTGCCAGCAGCCAAGAGGGCTCTAACTATGGCTACACCTTC. This encodes CASSQEGSNYGYTF. This rearrangement joins TRBV4-2 to TRBJ1-2; D is undetermined. Trimming took off 0 bases at V and 0 bases at J, with 5 bases between the two ends. Germline V gives CDR1 LGHNA, CDR2 YNFKEQ. This CDR3 comprises 14 residues.

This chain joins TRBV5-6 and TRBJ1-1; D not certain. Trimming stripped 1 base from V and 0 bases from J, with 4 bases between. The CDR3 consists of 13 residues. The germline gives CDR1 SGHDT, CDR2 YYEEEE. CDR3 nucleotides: TGTGCCAGCAGCTTGAGGCTGAACACTGAAGCTTTCTTT. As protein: CASSLRLNTEAFF.

Here the CDR3 reads CASSPSTGALSGANVLTF. The CDR3 DNA reads TGTGCCAGCAGCCCCTCGACAGGCGCCTTATCTGGGGCCAACGTCCTGACTTTC. The chain joins TRBV11-3 to TRBJ2-6; a possible D gene is TRBD1 (6 bases). The V end was cut by 5 bases, the J end by 1 base, with 18 bases between. The CDR3 is 18 amino acids. Looked up from germline, CDR1 is SGHNT and CDR2 is YENEEA.